The 3 T cell receptor beta chains listed next were all sequenced from one sample in a study of CD4 and CD8 cells across lung adenocarcinoma regions. TCRdb independently ran MiXCR on the PCR reads; one entry per CDR3 protein. Among 2,000 to 2,500 distinct CDR3 sequences listed, 67% were seen once. The sequenced sample consisted of CD4+ T cells from the center of a lung tumor. The receptors here all came from a female donor with lung adenocarcinoma. The CD4 and CD8 labels of this study may be unreliable.

A word on this clonotype: A much larger clonotype is one base distant, so this may be a read error. The chain has TRBV7-2 and TRBJ2-1, with D possibly TRBD1 on 5 matching bases. The DNA end is a closer match to TRBJ2-5, so the J assignment may be wrong. CDR3 size: 13 residues. Germline CDR1 and CDR2: SGHTA and FQGNSA. CDR3 DNA: TGTGCCAGCAGCTTAAGAGACAGAATTGACCAGTACTTC. Translated, it gives CASSLRDRIDQYF.

The chain links TRBV7-2 to TRBJ2-5; unclear D gene. The CDR3 is made up of 13 amino acids. Germline CDR1 and CDR2: SGHTA and FQGNSA. V was cut by 0 bases and J by 5 bases, with 7 bases left in between. CDR3 DNA sequence: TGTGCCAGCAGCTTAGCTAAGGAGGAGACCCAGTACTTC. This codes for CASSLAKEETQYF.

V and J are TRBV6-5 and TRBJ2-2; unclear D gene. Germline CDR1 MNHEY, CDR2 SVGAGI. The CDR3 runs to 14 residues. The germline V and J ends were trimmed by 0 bases and 6 bases, with 8 bases remaining between them. CDR3 sequence (DNA): TGTGCCAGCAGTTACTCCCGGATGGCCGGGGAGCTGTTTTTT. Its protein product is CASSYSRMAGELFF.